The 5 T cell receptor beta chains listed next were all sequenced from one sample in a study of T cell clonotyping in hematopoietic cell transplantation. Libraries were prepared by immunoSEQ multiplex PCR; TCRdb keeps only in-frame clonotypes and omits some of them. The sample has about 4,500 clones, approximately 96% seen once. The sample consisted of peripheral blood mononuclear cells, taken 30 days after allogeneic stem cell transplant. These receptors originate from a male patient between 65 and 79 years old who had an allogeneic stem cell transplant from an unrelated donor, so T cells may come from the graft donor. Some clones in this sample may be carry-over from other donors' samples.

This rearrangement joins TRBV28 to TRBJ1-2, with TRBD1 as a possible D gene (5 bases). V shed 3 bases and J shed 0 bases, with 14 bases lying between them. CDR3 length: 16 amino acids. The germline V gene encodes CDR1 MDHEN and CDR2 SYDVKM. The CDR3 bases are TGTGCCAGCAGTTTCTCCCTAAGGGGCCCTAACTATGGCTACACCTTC. Translated, it gives CASSFSLRGPNYGYTF.

J is TRBJ1-2 and V is TRBV27; a weak D match, TRBD1 (5 bases). The CDR3 consists of 13 residues. Trimming stripped 2 bases from V and 7 bases from J, with 11 bases between. Germline V gene sequence: CDR1 MNHEY, CDR2 SMNVEV (reference sequence). The CDR3: CASSLTRVAGYTF. CDR3 DNA: TGTGCCAGCAGTTTAACCAGGGTGGCTGGCTACACCTTC.

In its sample, this clone was seen once. The chain uses TRBV27 and TRBJ2-4; TRBD2 agrees at 14 bases. Germline V gene lookup returns CDR1 MNHEY and CDR2 SMNVEV (reference sequence). The CDR3 is 18 residues long. The V segment lost 6 bases and the J segment 0 bases; nucleotides outside the gene matches: 7. The CDR3 protein is CASSLGLAGGVAKNIQYF. The CDR3 region has the DNA TGTGCCAGCAGCCTAGGACTAGCGGGAGGAGTAGCCAAAAACATTCAGTACTTC.

CDR3 in amino acids: CSAGTGEHNEQFF. In DNA form, the CDR3 reads TGCAGCGCCGGGACAGGGGAACACAATGAGCAGTTCTTC. The rearrangement uses TRBV29-1 and TRBJ2-1; 10 bases agree with TRBD1. The CDR3 sequence is 13 residues long. The germline V gene has CDR1 SQVTM and CDR2 ANQGSEA. The trim removed 7 bases at V and 5 bases at J, leaving 5 bases unmatched.

The chain recombines TRBV6-6 with TRBJ2-7; no firm D call. CDR1 and CDR2 (germline): MNHNY, SVGAGI (reference sequence). The CDR3 spans 11 residues. V was clipped by 2 bases and J by 7 bases, with 6 bases between them. CDR3 coding DNA: TGTGCCAGCAGTTACCTCCAGGAGCAGTACTTC. Protein: CASSYLQEQYF.